The rows below give T cell receptor beta chains drawn from one sample of a study of blood T cell repertoires in COVID-19. Repertoires were generated with immunoSEQ multiplex PCR, while TCRdb's copy carries only in-frame clones and drops some. The sample includes roughly 76,000 clones, 75% to 90% of them seen just once. The sequenced sample consisted of PBMCs or T cells enriched from blood (not recorded which). The receptors stem from a woman between 50 and 59 years old with acute COVID-19. Each CDR3 is given with its conserved first and last residue. Fields, in order: V gene, J gene, D gene, clone size, CDR3 DNA, CDR3 protein. The D gene is left open where the match is weak. Size values are once, few and many counts, or a class for expanded clones, and some rows have none.

V: TRBV18
J: TRBJ2-3
D: TRBD2
size: .
DNA: TGTGCCAGCTCACGGACTAGCGGGACTAGCACAGATACGCAGTATTTT
CDR3: CASSRTSGTSTDTQYF

V: TRBV7-8
J: TRBJ2-7
D: .
size: .
DNA: TGTGCCAGCAGCTTAATGGCGGGGCCGTCGTACGAGCAGTACTTC
CDR3: CASSLMAGPSYEQYF

V: TRBV19
J: TRBJ2-4
D: TRBD1
size: once
DNA: TGTGCCAGTAGCCCAGGGACAGGGTCTGTGAGTAGCATTCAGTACTTC
CDR3: CASSPGTGSVSSIQYF

V: TRBV19
J: TRBJ2-3
D: TRBD2
size: once
DNA: TGTGCCAGTAGCATGCGGGAGGTCTCAGATACGCAGTATTTT
CDR3: CASSMREVSDTQYF

V: TRBV6-5
J: TRBJ1-1
D: .
size: .
DNA: TGTGCCAGCAGAAGAGGGGCGGGGGGCCCGAGGACTTTCTTT
CDR3: CASRRGAGGPRTFF

V: TRBV7-2
J: TRBJ2-3
D: TRBD2
size: .
DNA: TGTGCCAGCAGTCAACAAGCGGGAGCGATGGGAGATACGCAGTATTTT
CDR3: CASSQQAGAMGDTQYF

V: TRBV7-2
J: TRBJ2-5
D: TRBD1
size: .
DNA: TGTGCCAGCAGCTTAGGTATACAGGGGGCAGCCGGAGAGACCCAGTACTTC
CDR3: CASSLGIQGAAGETQYF

V: TRBV6-2/TRBV6-3
J: TRBJ1-5
D: TRBD1
size: few
DNA: TGTGCCAGCAGTTACGGCAGGACAGGGCTCCAGCCCCAGCATTTT
CDR3: CASSYGRTGLQPQHF

V: TRBV12-3/TRBV12-4
J: TRBJ1-2
D: .
size: .
DNA: TGTGCCAGCGTCCCGGGCTACACCTTC
CDR3: CASVPGYTF

V: TRBV6-5
J: TRBJ1-1
D: .
size: few
DNA: TGTGCCAGCCGTTCGGAGGATCACACTGAAGCTTTCTTT
CDR3: CASRSEDHTEAFF

V: TRBV12-3/TRBV12-4
J: TRBJ1-5
D: .
size: once
DNA: TGTGCCAGCAGTCCCGGGGGGCTCCAGCCCCAGCATTTT
CDR3: CASSPGGLQPQHF

V: TRBV19
J: TRBJ1-2
D: .
size: .
DNA: TGTGCCAGTAGTATTCAGGGGACAAGCTATGGCTACACCTTC
CDR3: CASSIQGTSYGYTF

V: TRBV6-6
J: TRBJ1-2
D: TRBD1
size: .
DNA: TGTGCCAGCAGTTCACAGGGGAACTATGGCTACACCTTC
CDR3: CASSSQGNYGYTF

V: TRBV7-2
J: TRBJ2-1
D: .
size: .
DNA: TGTGCCAGCAGCTTTAGCGTTCGGTCCTACAATGAGCAGTTCTTC
CDR3: CASSFSVRSYNEQFF

V: TRBV19
J: TRBJ1-1
D: .
size: .
DNA: TGTGCCAGTAATCCGGGAAAGAACACTGAAGCTTTCTTT
CDR3: CASNPGKNTEAFF

V: TRBV4-1
J: TRBJ1-4
D: .
size: .
DNA: TGCGCCAGCAGCCAAGCACCTCGGGGGAGGGAGGAAAAACTGTTTTTT
CDR3: CASSQAPRGREEKLFF

V: TRBV2
J: TRBJ2-1
D: .
size: .
DNA: TGTGCCAGCAGTGAAAGGGCAGGGGTTGGGAGTGAGCAGTTCTTC
CDR3: CASSERAGVGSEQFF

V: TRBV5-5
J: TRBJ2-1
D: .
size: .
DNA: TGTGCCAGCAGCTTGGAGAGTCAAACCTACAATGAGCAGTTCTTC
CDR3: CASSLESQTYNEQFF

V: TRBV2
J: TRBJ2-3
D: .
size: .
DNA: TGTGCCAGCAAGCCGTCTGTTAGCACAGATACGCAGTATTTT
CDR3: CASKPSVSTDTQYF

V: TRBV19
J: TRBJ1-5
D: .
size: .
DNA: TGTGCCAGTAGTATCCCGGGAGCGAATCAGCCCCAGCATTTT
CDR3: CASSIPGANQPQHF